This T cell receptor beta chain comes out of a study of blood T cells in healthy people across ages. The CDR3 is made up of 13 amino acids. Germline CDR1 MNHEY, CDR2 SVGAGI. V lost 2 bases and J 5 bases, leaving 9 bases between the germline ends. Primers used in a second PCR of roughly 7 to 12 cycles were a sample-barcoded 5' primer and a J-beta primer mix. TCRdb reanalysed the 5' RACE reads using MiXCR and keeps one entry per CDR3 protein. The sample has roughly 720,000 distinct CDR3 sequences, 50% to 65% seen once; the top ten hold approximately 41%. With regard to this clonotype: Antigen specificity is unknown.

The study, taken as a whole, reports: In these data, TCR beta diversity tracked strongly with naive T cell percentage. Per million T cells, the diversity of TCR beta decreased roughly linearly as age advanced.

The V gene is TRBV6-5, the J gene TRBJ1-2; D remains unclear. The receptor was derived from a man at least 80 years old in good health. The sample was blood. Here the CDR3 reads CASSYEKRYGYTF. The CDR3 nucleotides read TGTGCCAGCAGTTACGAGAAACGTTATGGCTACACCTTC.